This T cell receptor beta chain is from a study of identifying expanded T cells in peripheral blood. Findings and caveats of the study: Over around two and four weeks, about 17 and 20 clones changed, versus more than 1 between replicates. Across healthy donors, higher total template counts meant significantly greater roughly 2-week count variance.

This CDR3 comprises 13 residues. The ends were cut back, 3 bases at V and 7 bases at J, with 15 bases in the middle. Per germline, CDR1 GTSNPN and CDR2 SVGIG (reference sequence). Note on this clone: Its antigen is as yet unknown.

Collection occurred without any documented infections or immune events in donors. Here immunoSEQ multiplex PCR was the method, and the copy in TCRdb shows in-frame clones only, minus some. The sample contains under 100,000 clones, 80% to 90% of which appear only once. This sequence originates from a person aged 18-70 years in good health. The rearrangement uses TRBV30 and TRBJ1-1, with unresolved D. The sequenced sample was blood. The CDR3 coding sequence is TGTGCCTGGAGCACCTCCTCCGCGGATGAAGCTTTCTTT. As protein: CAWSTSSADEAFF.